This is a list of T cell receptor beta chains from one sample in a study of Ad26.COV2.S vaccination and SARS-CoV-2 variants. Repertoires were generated with immunoSEQ multiplex PCR, while TCRdb's copy carries only in-frame clones and drops some. The table shows roughly 500,000 clones, with 70% to 90% occurring only once. Here the sequenced sample was peripheral blood, taken in a trial of Ad26.COV2.S vaccine versus placebo. These receptors originate from a person aged 18 to 65 who received the Ad26.COV2.S COVID-19 vaccine or a placebo. CDR3s include the opening cysteine and the closing phenylalanine or tryptophan. The order of the fields is D gene, J gene, V gene, clone size, CDR3 DNA, CDR3 protein. A D gene is named only where the DNA matches it firmly. Expanded clones get a size class; other rows say once, few or many, or leave the size out.

D: NA; J: TRBJ2-5; V: TRBV9; size: NA; DNA: TGTGCCAGCAGCCCGGCCGGGTGGGAGACCCAGTACTTC; CDR3: CASSPAGWETQYF
D: TRBD1; J: TRBJ1-5; V: TRBV2; size: NA; DNA: TGTGCCAGCATCGGGGCCGGCGGACAGGTTGGTCAGCCCCAGCATTTT; CDR3: CASIGAGGQVGQPQHF
D: NA; J: TRBJ1-1; V: TRBV28; size: NA; DNA: TGTGCCAGCAGTCCGGCCGGGGGCCCGAACACTGAAGCTTTCTTT; CDR3: CASSPAGGPNTEAFF
D: NA; J: TRBJ2-5; V: TRBV5-4; size: NA; DNA: TGTGCCAGCAGCTCCAAACAGGGATTGAAGACCCAGTACTTC; CDR3: CASSSKQGLKTQYF
D: NA; J: TRBJ2-1; V: TRBV6-1; size: NA; DNA: TGTGCCAGCAGTGAAATAGGGGTCCGCTACAATGAGCAGTTCTTC; CDR3: CASSEIGVRYNEQFF
D: NA; J: TRBJ2-5; V: TRBV12-3/TRBV12-4; size: NA; DNA: TGTGCCAGCAGTTTAGTTCTCGGGACCCAGTACTTC; CDR3: CASSLVLGTQYF
D: TRBD1; J: TRBJ2-3; V: TRBV4-1; size: NA; DNA: TGCGCCAGCAGCTCAACAGGGGGCATGAGCACAGATACGCAGTATTTT; CDR3: CASSSTGGMSTDTQYF
D: TRBD1; J: TRBJ1-2; V: TRBV29-1; size: few; DNA: TGCAGCGCCCTGGGGACAGACTATGGCTACACCTTC; CDR3: CSALGTDYGYTF
D: TRBD1; J: TRBJ2-7; V: TRBV6-2/TRBV6-3; size: NA; DNA: TGTGCCAGCAGCGACCGGACAGGGGGTAGCTACGAGCAGTACTTC; CDR3: CASSDRTGGSYEQYF
D: TRBD2; J: TRBJ2-7; V: TRBV5-5; size: NA; DNA: TGTGCCAGCATAAAGCGGGAGGGGTTTGACGAGCAGTACTTC; CDR3: CASIKREGFDEQYF
D: NA; J: TRBJ1-5; V: TRBV12-3/TRBV12-4; size: few; DNA: TGTGCCAGCAGCCGGGCACTGGGACAGCCCCAGCATTTT; CDR3: CASSRALGQPQHF
D: NA; J: TRBJ1-6; V: TRBV14; size: NA; DNA: TGTGCCAGCAGCCAATTGGGCAGGGGTAATTCACCCCTCCACTTT; CDR3: CASSQLGRGNSPLHF
D: NA; J: TRBJ2-3; V: TRBV7-9; size: NA; DNA: TGTGCCTATACCGAGGGCTCCGATCTCACAGATACGCAGTATTTT; CDR3: CAYTEGSDLTDTQYF
D: NA; J: TRBJ2-1; V: TRBV9; size: NA; DNA: TGTGCCAGCAGCCTTCAGAGCTCCTACAATGAGCAGTTCTTC; CDR3: CASSLQSSYNEQFF
D: NA; J: TRBJ1-4; V: TRBV30; size: once; DNA: TGTGCCTGGGGACGCTCTCGGTCCACCGAAGCAACTAATGAAAAACTGTTTTTT; CDR3: CAWGRSRSTEATNEKLFF
D: NA; J: TRBJ1-1; V: TRBV7-8; size: once; DNA: TGTGCCAGCAGCTTACAGGGAAGGGGCACTGAAGCTTTCTTT; CDR3: CASSLQGRGTEAFF
D: NA; J: TRBJ2-7; V: TRBV5-4; size: NA; DNA: TGTGCCAGCAGCCAAGGGGTAATTGGCTACGAGCAGTACTTC; CDR3: CASSQGVIGYEQYF
D: TRBD1; J: TRBJ1-1; V: TRBV6-1; size: once; DNA: TGTGCCAGCAGTGAGCGACAGGGAGCTTTCTTT; CDR3: CASSERQGAFF
D: NA; J: TRBJ2-3; V: TRBV6-6; size: NA; DNA: TGTGCCAGCAGCCTTCCGGGGCCACCGTATTTT; CDR3: CASSLPGPPYF
D: NA; J: TRBJ1-2; V: TRBV11-2; size: NA; DNA: TGTGCCAGCAGCAGGGAAAGGGGCGGCTACACCTTC; CDR3: CASSRERGGYTF
D: TRBD2; J: TRBJ2-3; V: TRBV13; size: NA; DNA: TGTGCCAGCAGCGACACCGGGACTAGCGGTGATACGCAGTATTTT; CDR3: CASSDTGTSGDTQYF
D: NA; J: TRBJ1-1; V: TRBV7-2; size: once; DNA: TGTGCCAGCAGCTTATTAGGCAACACTGAAGCTTTCTTT; CDR3: CASSLLGNTEAFF
D: TRBD2; J: TRBJ2-2; V: TRBV7-9; size: NA; DNA: TGTGCCAGCAGCTTATACAGCGGGAGGCCCAACACCGGGGAGCTGTTTTTT; CDR3: CASSLYSGRPNTGELFF
D: NA; J: TRBJ2-1; V: TRBV6-1; size: NA; DNA: TGTGCCAGCAGTGAATGGGGCTCCTACAATGAGCAGTTCTTC; CDR3: CASSEWGSYNEQFF
D: NA; J: TRBJ2-2; V: TRBV4-2; size: NA; DNA: TGTGCCAGCAGTTCAAGGGGGGGGAACACCGGGGAGCTGTTTTTT; CDR3: CASSSRGGNTGELFF
D: NA; J: TRBJ2-2; V: TRBV28; size: NA; DNA: TGTGCCAGCTTATCTATGGCCCTCCAGAACACCGGGGAGCTGTTTTTT; CDR3: CASLSMALQNTGELFF
D: NA; J: TRBJ1-1; V: TRBV7-9; size: NA; DNA: TGTGCCAGCAGCTCAAACAGGGAGAACACTGAAGCTTTCTTT; CDR3: CASSSNRENTEAFF
D: NA; J: TRBJ2-1; V: TRBV12-3/TRBV12-4; size: NA; DNA: TGTGCCAGCAGTTTAGCTCAGGGGTTTCGGCAGTTCTTC; CDR3: CASSLAQGFRQFF
D: TRBD2; J: TRBJ2-5; V: TRBV9; size: NA; DNA: TGTGCCAGCAGCGTACGTGGGACTAGCGGGATCAAAGAGACCCAGTACTTC; CDR3: CASSVRGTSGIKETQYF
D: TRBD1; J: TRBJ2-7; V: TRBV5-6; size: NA; DNA: TGTGCCAGCAGCTTGATTGGGACAGGGCTCGACGAGCAGTACTTC; CDR3: CASSLIGTGLDEQYF
D: NA; J: TRBJ1-1; V: TRBV7-8; size: NA; DNA: TGTGCCAGCAGCCTTACCGAGGGCACTGAAGCTTTCTTT; CDR3: CASSLTEGTEAFF
D: TRBD1; J: TRBJ1-5; V: TRBV7-8; size: NA; DNA: TGTGCCAGCAGCTTGTCACAGGGGGGTTTGGGTCAGCCCCAGCATTTT; CDR3: CASSLSQGGLGQPQHF
D: TRBD1; J: TRBJ2-7; V: TRBV19; size: NA; DNA: TGTGCCAGTAGGAGGGGGCGAGTCTACGAGCAGTACTTC; CDR3: CASRRGRVYEQYF
D: NA; J: TRBJ1-1; V: TRBV19; size: NA; DNA: TGTGCCAGCCTGATCGCAGGGAATCGGAACACTGAAGCTTTCTTT; CDR3: CASLIAGNRNTEAFF
D: NA; J: TRBJ2-2; V: TRBV12-3/TRBV12-4; size: NA; DNA: TGTGCCAGCAGACTAGAGACCGGGGAGCTGTTTTTT; CDR3: CASRLETGELFF
D: TRBD1; J: TRBJ1-1; V: TRBV5-1; size: NA; DNA: TGCGCCAGCAGCTTGGTTCCTAACAGGGGAGACACTGAAGCTTTCTTT; CDR3: CASSLVPNRGDTEAFF
D: NA; J: TRBJ2-5; V: TRBV7-9; size: NA; DNA: TGTGCCAGCAGCTTAGAAGCAGGGATCGGGGAGACCCAGTACTTC; CDR3: CASSLEAGIGETQYF
D: NA; J: TRBJ1-5; V: TRBV28; size: NA; DNA: TGTGCCAGCGCCCCGGACCCCAGGTTTCGCAGGCCCAATCAGCCCCAGCATTTT; CDR3: CASAPDPRFRRPNQPQHF
D: NA; J: TRBJ2-1; V: TRBV7-8; size: NA; DNA: TGTGCCAGCAGCTTTCTGGCGGCCACATACAATGAGCAGTTCTTC; CDR3: CASSFLAATYNEQFF
D: NA; J: TRBJ2-1; V: TRBV5-1; size: NA; DNA: TGCGCCAGCAGCACCGGACCCCAAGACTCCGAGGTGGGCCATGAGCAGTTCTTC; CDR3: CASSTGPQDSEVGHEQFF
D: NA; J: TRBJ1-2; V: TRBV28; size: NA; DNA: TGTGCCAGCAGTCCCCCCCAAGCTAACTATGGCTACACCTTC; CDR3: CASSPPQANYGYTF
D: TRBD2; J: TRBJ2-7; V: TRBV29-1; size: NA; DNA: TGCAGCGCCCAAGCGGGGCCCTACGAGCAGTACTTC; CDR3: CSAQAGPYEQYF
D: NA; J: TRBJ2-1; V: TRBV7-9; size: NA; DNA: TGTGCCAGCAGTTCACCAGGGGATGGGGCCCCCTACAATGAGCAGTTCTTC; CDR3: CASSSPGDGAPYNEQFF
D: NA; J: TRBJ2-1; V: TRBV20-1; size: NA; DNA: TGCAGTGCCCCCCGGGCGGGTGAGCAGTTCTTC; CDR3: CSAPRAGEQFF
D: TRBD1; J: TRBJ1-2; V: TRBV24-1; size: few; DNA: TGTGCCACCAGTGACTCGGTCGACAGGGTCGAAGCTAACTATGGCTACACCTTC; CDR3: CATSDSVDRVEANYGYTF
D: NA; J: TRBJ1-5; V: TRBV6-2/TRBV6-3; size: NA; DNA: TGTGCCAGCACCCCTTTGGGTAGCAATCAGCCCCAGCATTTT; CDR3: CASTPLGSNQPQHF
D: NA; J: TRBJ1-5; V: TRBV27; size: NA; DNA: TGTGCCAGCAGGTTCGGGGGGCTCGGGCAGCCCCAGCATTTT; CDR3: CASRFGGLGQPQHF
D: NA; J: TRBJ1-4; V: TRBV28; size: NA; DNA: TGTGCCAGCAGTTTATACCAGCTTAATGAAAAACTGTTTTTT; CDR3: CASSLYQLNEKLFF